This TCR beta chain appears in the sequencing data of a study of blood T cell repertoires in COVID-19. Study details: T cells, B-cell-depleted T cells, or PBMCs provided the cDNA or gDNA that served as material.

Using immunoSEQ multiplex PCR, the repertoire was profiled, and TCRdb retains in-frame clones only, with some absent. The table includes around 160,000 clones, roughly 80% detected once. Germline CDR1 is ENHRY and CDR2 is SYGVKD. V was cut by 0 bases and J by 2 bases, with 12 bases left in between. There are 16 residues in the CDR3. This chain joins TRBV10-3 and TRBJ2-3; tentatively, D is TRBD2 (7 bases). Sequenced sample: peripheral blood. The receptor was derived from a human donor in a cohort sampled during active COVID-19. The CDR3 is CAISESGGGSTDTQYF. The DNA for the CDR3 is TGTGCCATCAGTGAGTCGGGGGGGGGCTCCACAGATACGCAGTATTTT.